A single sample gave rise to the 15 T cell receptor beta chains below, sequenced in a study of early T cells in non-severe SARS-CoV-2 infection. From the 5' RACE reads, TCRdb called clonotypes with MiXCR, one entry per CDR3 protein. The data hold tens of thousands of distinct CDR3 sequences, with approximately 9.9% observed a single time. Sequenced: whole blood. Receptors originate from an adult who was a healthcare worker with PCR-confirmed SARS-CoV-2 infection or an uninfected control (not recorded which).

There are many counts of this clonotype. The genes are TRBV20-1 and TRBJ2-4, with 7 bases fitting TRBD2. Germline loops: CDR1 DFQATT, CDR2 SNEGSKA (reference sequence). The CDR3 consists of 14 residues. Unmatched junction bases numbered 8, after V lost 6 bases and J lost 3 bases. The CDR3 DNA follows: TGCAGTGCCGCACCCGCTAGCGGCAAAAACATTCAGTACTTC. As protein: CSAAPASGKNIQYF.

The sample holds a few counts of this clonotype. The rearrangement links TRBV2 to TRBJ2-7; 7 bases are shared with TRBD1. Germline trimming cut 7 bases from V and 3 bases from J; bases unmatched to any gene: 9. The CDR3 spans 14 residues. CDR1 and CDR2 from the germline V gene are SNHLY and FYNNEI. CDR3 coding DNA: TGTGCCAGCATCCCCGGGACAGTACTCTACGAGCAGTACTTC. It codes for CASIPGTVLYEQYF.

This clonotype was counted a few times. The chain employs TRBV2 and TRBJ2-7; D may match TRBD1 or TRBD2 (5 bases each). V was pared by 7 bases and J by 0 bases, with 19 bases between. In germline, CDR1 is SNHLY, CDR2 FYNNEI. CDR3 length: 16 amino acids. The CDR3 DNA follows: TGTGCCAGCACCAGACCCCGAGGGGCGAGCTCCTACGAGCAGTACTTC. Its translation is CASTRPRGASSYEQYF.

This clonotype was detected many times. The V call is TRBV10-3, the J call TRBJ2-5, with 7 bases aligning to TRBD2. Per germline, CDR1 ENHRY and CDR2 SYGVKD. V was clipped by 10 bases and J by 2 bases; unmatched bases: 10. The CDR3 loop spans 14 amino acids. The DNA for the CDR3 is TGTGCCACGAGTCACGGGGGGACTCAAGAGACCCAGTACTTC. Its protein product is CATSHGGTQETQYF.

This clonotype was counted between two and nine times. V is TRBV7-9 and J is TRBJ1-2; 7 bases map to TRBD1. This CDR3 region has 13 residues. V lost 5 bases and J lost 7; bases outside the gene matches: 7. Per the germline V gene, CDR1 is SEHNR and CDR2 is FQNEAQ (reference sequence). CDR3 nucleotide sequence: TGTGCCAGCAGCCCACAGGGGATAGGTGGCTACACCTTC. It yields the protein CASSPQGIGGYTF.

This clonotype was seen a few times. The chain employs TRBV3-1 and TRBJ2-7; D call uncertain. V lost 1 base to trimming and J lost 7 bases, with 14 bases between them. The germline gives CDR1 LGHDT, CDR2 YNNKEL (reference sequence). CDR3 size: 14 residues. CDR3 loop: CASSQGADLLEQYF. CDR3 nucleotides: TGTGCCAGCAGCCAAGGGGCCGACCTTTTGGAGCAGTACTTC.

This rearrangement joins TRBV20-1 to TRBJ1-5; D gene unclear. Germline V gene lookup returns CDR1 DFQATT and CDR2 SNEGSKA (reference sequence). This CDR3 is built from 13 residues. The germline V and J ends were trimmed by 1 base and 0 bases, with 4 bases remaining between them. CDR3 bases: TGCAGTGCTAGAGGTAATAGCAATCAGCCCCAGCATTTT. This translates into CSARGNSNQPQHF.

Only a few counts were recorded for this clonotype. CDR3 region: CASSLRQVRAFF. The CDR3 nucleotides are TGTGCCAGCAGCCTCAGACAGGTCAGGGCTTTCTTT. The chain joins TRBV12-3 or TRBV12-4 to TRBJ1-1, with D perhaps TRBD1 (6 bases). The CDR3 runs 12 residues. The V gene lost 6 bases and the J gene lost 11 bases, with 16 bases spanning the gap.

This clonotype has just a few counts. The chain carries TRBV10-2 and TRBJ2-3; 13 bases map to TRBD2. The CDR3 has 19 residues. The trim removed 2 bases at V and 1 base at J, leaving 9 bases unmatched. Germline CDR1 and CDR2: WSHSY and SAAADI. DNA for the CDR3: TGCGCCAGCAGTGAGAGTGGGACTAGCGGGGAGATGGGCACAGATACGCAGTATTTT. This codes for CASSESGTSGEMGTDTQYF.

This clonotype has only a few counts. The J gene is TRBJ1-6, the V gene TRBV29-1; perhaps TRBD1 as D (5 bases). The CDR3 is 13 amino acids. Germline assignment: CDR1 SQVTM and CDR2 ANQGSEA. V lost 6 bases, J lost 9 bases, and 15 bases lay in between. Here the CDR3 DNA reads TGCAGCGTACTCCCGGGACCGGGTTCACCCCTCCACTTT. Translation gives CSVLPGPGSPLHF.

The rearrangement uses TRBV5-6 and TRBJ2-7; perhaps TRBD2 as D (6 bases). CDR1 is SGHDT, CDR2 YYEEEE, per germline. The length of the CDR3 is 13 residues. Trimming stripped 6 bases from V and 3 bases from J, with 13 bases between. CDR3 protein: CASTYLGGYEQYF. For the CDR3, the DNA is TGTGCCAGCACCTATCTCGGGGGCTACGAGCAGTACTTC.

This clonotype was observed at least ten times. The chain combines TRBV7-8 with TRBJ2-2; D is uncertain. With 7 bases removed from V and 4 bases from J, the gap between germline ends came to 10 bases. Per the germline V gene, CDR1 is SGHVS and CDR2 is FQNEAQ. The CDR3 is made up of 13 amino acids. The CDR3 DNA reads as TGTGCCAGCAAACGTGGCCGCACCGGGGAGCTGTTTTTT. This encodes CASKRGRTGELFF.

Only a few counts were recorded for this clonotype. The chain carries TRBV29-1 and TRBJ1-2, with TRBD1 identical over 8 bases. CDR1 is SQVTM and CDR2 is ANQGSEA in the germline V gene. CDR3 length equals 14 residues. The ends lost 5 bases at V and 6 bases at J; junction bases unmatched: 11. In nucleotides, the CDR3 is TGCAGCGTTCGAATGGGGATGACAGGGGATGGCTACACCTTC. Translated: CSVRMGMTGDGYTF.

V is TRBV30 and J is TRBJ2-3; either TRBD1 or TRBD2 may fit D (5 bases each). CDR1 is GTSNPN and CDR2 is SVGIG in the germline V gene (reference sequence). Trimming pared 2 bases from V and 4 bases from J, leaving 10 bases between. This CDR3 region has 13 residues. The CDR3, as DNA: TGTGCCTGGAGTATTGGGGGTTCAGATACGCAGTATTTT. This gives the protein CAWSIGGSDTQYF. Drawing the rest from reference TRBV30 and TRBJ2-3, the complete variable domain is SQTIHQWPATLVQPVGSPLSLECTVEGTSNPNLYWYRQAAGRGLQLLFYSVGIGQISSEVPQNLSASRPQDRQFILSSKKLLLSDSGFYLCAWSIGGSDTQYFGPGTRLTVL.

Here the CDR3 reads CASSHLLAGRNIQYF. For the CDR3, the DNA is TGTGCCAGCAGCCACCTACTAGCGGGGAGAAACATTCAGTACTTC. The chain joins TRBV3-1 to TRBJ2-4; 10 bases agree with TRBD2. V trimming: 3 bases; J trimming: 6 bases; junction bases outside the gene matches: 5. CDR3 length equals 15 residues. The V gene's germline CDR1 is LGHDT and CDR2 YNNKEL (reference sequence).